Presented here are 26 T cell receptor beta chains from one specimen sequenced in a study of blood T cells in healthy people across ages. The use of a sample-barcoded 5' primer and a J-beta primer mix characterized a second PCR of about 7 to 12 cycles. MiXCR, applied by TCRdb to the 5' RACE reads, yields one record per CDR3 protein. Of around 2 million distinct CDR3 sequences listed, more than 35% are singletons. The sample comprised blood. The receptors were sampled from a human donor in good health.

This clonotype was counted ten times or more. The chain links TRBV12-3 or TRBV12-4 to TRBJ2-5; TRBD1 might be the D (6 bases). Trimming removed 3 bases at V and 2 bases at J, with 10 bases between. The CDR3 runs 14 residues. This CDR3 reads CASSLGAVQETQYF. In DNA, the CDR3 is TGTGCCAGCAGTTTGGGGGCAGTGCAAGAGACCCAGTACTTC.

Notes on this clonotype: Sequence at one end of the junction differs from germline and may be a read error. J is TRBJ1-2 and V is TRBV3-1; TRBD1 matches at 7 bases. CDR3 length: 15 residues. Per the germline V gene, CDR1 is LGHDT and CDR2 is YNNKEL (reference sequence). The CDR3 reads CAGSQEQGGEYGYTF. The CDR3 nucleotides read TGTGCCGGCAGTCAAGAGCAGGGGGGCGAGTATGGCTACACCTTC.

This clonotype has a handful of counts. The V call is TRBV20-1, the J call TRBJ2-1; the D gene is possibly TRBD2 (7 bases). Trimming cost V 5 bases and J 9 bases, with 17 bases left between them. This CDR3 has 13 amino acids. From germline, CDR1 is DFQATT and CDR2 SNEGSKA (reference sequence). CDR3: CSAQGGGAFEQFF. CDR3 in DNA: TGCAGTGCTCAAGGTGGGGGGGCCTTTGAGCAGTTCTTC.

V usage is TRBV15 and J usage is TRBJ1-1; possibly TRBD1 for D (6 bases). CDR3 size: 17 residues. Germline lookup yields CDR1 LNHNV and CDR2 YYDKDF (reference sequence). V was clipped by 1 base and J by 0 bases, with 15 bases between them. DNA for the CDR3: TGTGCCACCAGCAGAGCGGGGCAGGGGAGGATGAACACTGAAGCTTTCTTT. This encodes CATSRAGQGRMNTEAFF.

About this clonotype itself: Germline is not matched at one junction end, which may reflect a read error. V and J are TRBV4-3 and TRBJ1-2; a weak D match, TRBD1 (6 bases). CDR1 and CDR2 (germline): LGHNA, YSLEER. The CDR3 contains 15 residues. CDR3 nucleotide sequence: TGCGCCGGCAGCCAATGGCTAGGGGGGTCCTATGGCTACACCTTC. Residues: CAGSQWLGGSYGYTF.

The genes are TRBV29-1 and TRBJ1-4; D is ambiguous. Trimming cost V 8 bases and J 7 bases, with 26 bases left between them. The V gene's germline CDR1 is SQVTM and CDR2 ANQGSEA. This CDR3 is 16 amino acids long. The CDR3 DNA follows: TGCAGCATTTATACCCGTTTCCCCCCTCAAGGTGAAAAACTGTTTTTT. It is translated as CSIYTRFPPQGEKLFF.

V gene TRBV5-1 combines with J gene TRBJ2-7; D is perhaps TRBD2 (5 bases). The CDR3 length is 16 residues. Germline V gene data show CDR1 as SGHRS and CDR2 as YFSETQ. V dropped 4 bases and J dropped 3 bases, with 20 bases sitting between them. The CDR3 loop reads CASSPPKGLADYEQYF. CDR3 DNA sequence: TGCGCCAGCAGCCCCCCCAAAGGACTCGCCGACTACGAGCAGTACTTC.

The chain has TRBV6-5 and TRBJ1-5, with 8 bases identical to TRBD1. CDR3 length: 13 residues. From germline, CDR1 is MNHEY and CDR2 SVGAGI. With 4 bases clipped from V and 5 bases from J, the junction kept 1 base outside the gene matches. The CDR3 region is CASSWGQDQPQHF. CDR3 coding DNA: TGTGCCAGCAGTTGGGGACAGGATCAGCCCCAGCATTTT.

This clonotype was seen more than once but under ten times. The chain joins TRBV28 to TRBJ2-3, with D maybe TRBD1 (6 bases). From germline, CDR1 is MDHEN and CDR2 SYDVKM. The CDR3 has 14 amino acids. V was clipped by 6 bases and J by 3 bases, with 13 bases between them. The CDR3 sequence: CASRLRGRTDTQYF. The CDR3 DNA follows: TGTGCCAGCAGGCTCAGGGGAAGAACAGATACGCAGTATTTT. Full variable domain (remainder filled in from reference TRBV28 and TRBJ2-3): DVKVTQSSRYLVKRTGEKVFLECVQDMDHENMFWYRQDPGLGLRLIYFSYDVKMKEKGDIPEGYSVSREKKERFSLILESASTNQTSMYLCASRLRGRTDTQYFGPGTRLTVL.

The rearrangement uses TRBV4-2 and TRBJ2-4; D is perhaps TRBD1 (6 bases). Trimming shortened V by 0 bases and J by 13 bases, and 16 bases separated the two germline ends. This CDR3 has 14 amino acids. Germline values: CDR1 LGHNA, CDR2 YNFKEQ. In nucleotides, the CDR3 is TGTGCCAGCAGCCAAGATAATTTAGGGGGAGAGCAGTACTTC. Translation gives CASSQDNLGGEQYF.

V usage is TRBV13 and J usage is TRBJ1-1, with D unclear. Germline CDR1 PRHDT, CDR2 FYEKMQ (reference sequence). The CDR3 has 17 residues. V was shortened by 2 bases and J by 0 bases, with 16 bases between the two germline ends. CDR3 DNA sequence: TGTGCCAGCAGCTTACGTCGGGTACGGACGATGAACACTGAAGCTTTCTTT. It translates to CASSLRRVRTMNTEAFF.

The CDR3 region is CSEGTRVFGPQHF. DNA of the CDR3: TGCAGCGAAGGGACCCGCGTGTTTGGGCCCCAGCATTTT. V and J are TRBV29-1 and TRBJ1-5; possible D gene TRBD1, 5 bases. The ends were cut back, 7 bases at V and 9 bases at J, with 19 bases in the middle. The CDR3 is 13 amino acids. Germline CDR1 is SQVTM and CDR2 is ANQGSEA.

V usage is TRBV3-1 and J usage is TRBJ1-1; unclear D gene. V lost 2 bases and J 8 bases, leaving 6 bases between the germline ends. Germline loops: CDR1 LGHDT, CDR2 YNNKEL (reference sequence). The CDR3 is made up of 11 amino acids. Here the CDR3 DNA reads TGTGCCAGCAGCCAATCCGGGGAAGCTTTCTTT. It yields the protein CASSQSGEAFF.

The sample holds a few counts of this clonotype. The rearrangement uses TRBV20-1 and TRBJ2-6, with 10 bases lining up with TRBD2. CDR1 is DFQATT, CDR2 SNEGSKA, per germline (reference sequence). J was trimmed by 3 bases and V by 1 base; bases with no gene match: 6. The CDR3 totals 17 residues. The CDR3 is CSARASGGVFGANVLTF. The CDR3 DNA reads TGCAGTGCTAGAGCTAGCGGGGGCGTATTTGGGGCCAACGTCCTGACTTTC.

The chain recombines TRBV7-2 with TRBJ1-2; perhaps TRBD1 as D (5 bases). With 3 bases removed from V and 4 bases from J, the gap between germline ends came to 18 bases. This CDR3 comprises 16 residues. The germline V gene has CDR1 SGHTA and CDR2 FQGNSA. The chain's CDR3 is CASSFFREGLTYGYTF. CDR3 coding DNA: TGTGCCAGCAGCTTTTTTCGGGAGGGGCTAACCTATGGCTACACCTTC. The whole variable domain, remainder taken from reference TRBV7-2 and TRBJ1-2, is GAGVSQSPSNKVTEKGKDVELRCDPISGHTALYWYRQSLGQGLEFLIYFQGNSAPDKSGLPSDRFSAERTGGSVSTLTIQRTQQEDSAVYLCASSFFREGLTYGYTFGSGTRLTVV.

This CDR3 reads CASSWTQGARGYEQYF. CDR3 nucleotides: TGTGCCAGCAGTTGGACCCAGGGAGCTAGGGGCTACGAGCAGTACTTC. V and J are TRBV27 and TRBJ2-7; D might be TRBD1 or TRBD2, each matching 5 bases. CDR1 and CDR2 (germline): MNHEY, SMNVEV (reference sequence). This CDR3 comprises 16 residues. Trimming left V 4 bases short and J 3 bases short, with 19 bases between.

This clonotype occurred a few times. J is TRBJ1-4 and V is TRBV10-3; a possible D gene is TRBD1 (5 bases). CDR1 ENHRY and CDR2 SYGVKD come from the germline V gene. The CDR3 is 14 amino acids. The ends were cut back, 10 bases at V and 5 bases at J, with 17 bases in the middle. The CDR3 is CASASGTQNEKLFF. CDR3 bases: TGTGCCAGCGCCTCCGGGACCCAGAATGAAAAACTGTTTTTT.

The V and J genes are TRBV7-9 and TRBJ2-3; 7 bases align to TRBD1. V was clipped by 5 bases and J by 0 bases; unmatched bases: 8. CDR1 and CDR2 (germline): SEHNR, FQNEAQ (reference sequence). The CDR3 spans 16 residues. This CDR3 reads CASSPTQGDSTDTQYF. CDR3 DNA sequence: TGTGCCAGCAGCCCAACCCAGGGGGACAGCACAGATACGCAGTATTTT.

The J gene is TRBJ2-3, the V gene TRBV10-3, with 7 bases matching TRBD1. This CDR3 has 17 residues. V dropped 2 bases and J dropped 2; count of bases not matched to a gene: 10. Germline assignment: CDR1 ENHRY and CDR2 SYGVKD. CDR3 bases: TGTGCCATCAGTGAGGCGGACGACAGGGAGTTCACAGATACGCAGTATTTT. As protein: CAISEADDREFTDTQYF.

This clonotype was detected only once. The CDR3 sequence is CASSQTSPQETQYF. The CDR3 coding sequence is TGTGCCAGCAGTCAGACTAGCCCACAAGAGACCCAGTACTTC. The V gene is TRBV6-6, the J gene TRBJ2-5, with 7 positions matching TRBD2. CDR3 size: 14 residues. From germline, CDR1 is MNHNY and CDR2 SVGAGI (reference sequence). J gave up 2 bases and V 5 bases, and 5 bases lay outside the gene matches.

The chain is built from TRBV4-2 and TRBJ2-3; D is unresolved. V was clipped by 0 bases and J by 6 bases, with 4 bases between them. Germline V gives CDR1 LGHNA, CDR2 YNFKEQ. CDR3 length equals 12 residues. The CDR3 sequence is CASSQEWDTQYF. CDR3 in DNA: TGTGCCAGCAGCCAAGAGTGGGATACGCAGTATTTT.

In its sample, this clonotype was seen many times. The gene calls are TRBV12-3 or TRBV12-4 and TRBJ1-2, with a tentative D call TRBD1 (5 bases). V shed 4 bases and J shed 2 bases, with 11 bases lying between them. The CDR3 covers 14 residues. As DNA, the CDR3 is TGTGCCAGCAGTTCCGGGACGACCAACTATGGCTACACCTTC. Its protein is CASSSGTTNYGYTF.

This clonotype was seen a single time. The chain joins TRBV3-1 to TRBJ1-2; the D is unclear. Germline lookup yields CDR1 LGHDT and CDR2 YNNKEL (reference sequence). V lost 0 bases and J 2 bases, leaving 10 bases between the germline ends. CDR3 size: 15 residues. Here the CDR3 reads CASSQDLGSNYGYTF. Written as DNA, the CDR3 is TGTGCCAGCAGCCAAGATCTCGGATCAAACTATGGCTACACCTTC.

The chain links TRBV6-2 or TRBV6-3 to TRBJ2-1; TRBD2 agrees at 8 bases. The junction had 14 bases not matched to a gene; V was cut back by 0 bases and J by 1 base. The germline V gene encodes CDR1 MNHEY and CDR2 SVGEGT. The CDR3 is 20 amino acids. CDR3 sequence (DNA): TGTGCCAGCAGTTACTCGGCGGAGACTAGCGTGCTTTGGTCCTACAATGAGCAGTTCTTC. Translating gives CASSYSAETSVLWSYNEQFF.

CDR3 nucleotide sequence: TGTGCCAGCAGCTTAGTCGGGATAAGCGGGGGACACTCTGGGGCCAACGTCCTGACTTTC. This gives the protein CASSLVGISGGHSGANVLTF. J is TRBJ2-6 and V is TRBV7-2, with 8 positions matching TRBD2. Germline CDR1 and CDR2: SGHTA and FQGNSA. J gave up 0 bases and V 1 base, and 11 bases lay outside the gene matches. The length of the CDR3 is 20 residues.

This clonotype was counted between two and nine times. CDR3 in DNA: TGTGCCAGCAGTTACGAGTGGGGACAGGGGTACAATGAGCAGTTCTTC. As protein: CASSYEWGQGYNEQFF. This chain links TRBV6-5 with TRBJ2-1; the match to TRBD1 covers 10 bases. Losses at the gene ends were 2 bases for V and 4 bases for J; bases not matched to a gene: 5. Germline V lookup: CDR1 MNHEY, CDR2 SVGAGI. The CDR3 runs 16 residues.